A single sample is the source of the 9 T cell receptor beta chains below, sequenced in a study of cytomegalovirus exposure and HLA in healthy donors. PCR employed 60 Vbeta and 13 Jbeta primers. Clones were read by immunoSEQ multiplex PCR, and TCRdb kept only the in-frame ones, dropping some. The data show around 76,000 clones, with 55% to 80% seen just once and roughly 7.6% held by the top ten. Source material: PBMCs. The receptor set was obtained from a man in his forties in good health and CMV-seropositive.

This chain connects TRBV6-1 to TRBJ1-5, with 8 nucleotides matching TRBD1. CDR1 is MNHNS, CDR2 SASEGT, per germline. This CDR3 comprises 14 residues. J lost 6 bases, V lost 10 bases, and 11 bases had no gene match. The CDR3 nucleotides are TGTGCCACTATGAGAGGGACAGGAGGTCAGCCCCAGCATTTT. This gives the protein CATMRGTGGQPQHF.

V is TRBV6-5 and J is TRBJ1-1; D gene ambiguous. V dropped 7 bases and J dropped 1 base, with 10 bases sitting between them. CDR1 is MNHEY, CDR2 SVGAGI, per germline. CDR3 length: 13 amino acids. The CDR3 region has the DNA TGTGCCAGCACCCCTTCCAGGAACACTGAAGCTTTCTTT. As protein: CASTPSRNTEAFF.

This CDR3 reads CAWSLRQGDVGYTF. The CDR3 bases are TGTGCCTGGAGCCTCCGACAGGGGGATGTTGGCTACACCTTC. The rearrangement joins TRBV30 to TRBJ1-2, with 9 bases matching TRBD1. Germline CDR1 reads GTSNPN; CDR2 reads SVGIG (reference sequence). The CDR3 length is 14 residues. The V and J ends lost 3 bases and 7 bases, in that order; junction bases with no gene match: 9.

This rearrangement joins TRBV7-6 to TRBJ2-5, with unresolved D. The V gene's germline CDR1 is SGHVS and CDR2 FNYEAQ. V was cut by 1 base and J by 4 bases, with 13 bases left in between. This CDR3 is built from 15 residues. The CDR3 loop reads CASSLVVRIGETQYF. The CDR3 DNA is TGTGCCAGCAGCTTAGTAGTCAGGATAGGAGAGACCCAGTACTTC.

This clone was observed a handful of times. CDR3 amino acids: CAWTQLVNEKLFF. Here the CDR3 DNA reads TGTGCCTGGACCCAGCTAGTTAATGAAAAACTGTTTTTT. This chain uses TRBV30 with TRBJ1-4, with unresolved D. In germline, CDR1 is GTSNPN, CDR2 SVGIG (reference sequence). The CDR3 is 13 amino acids. V dropped 4 bases and J dropped 4 bases, with 10 bases sitting between them.

This chain joins TRBV5-1 and TRBJ1-1; D is perhaps TRBD1 (5 bases). Trimming cost V 2 bases and J 5 bases, with 19 bases left between them. Germline V gene lookup returns CDR1 SGHRS and CDR2 YFSETQ. The CDR3 length is 16 residues. The DNA of the CDR3 is TGCGCCAGCAGCTTTTTCGGGGGTATTGAGCGTACTGAAGCTTTCTTT. It yields the protein CASSFFGGIERTEAFF. The variable domain in full, with the rest retrieved from reference TRBV5-1 and TRBJ1-1, is KAGVTQTPRYLIKTRGQQVTLSCSPISGHRSVSWYQQTPGQGLQFLFEYFSETQRNKGNFPGRFSGRQFSNSRSEMNVSTLELGDSALYLCASSFFGGIERTEAFFGQGTRLTVV.

This clone was counted a few times. The V call is TRBV30, the J call TRBJ2-1; D is perhaps TRBD2 (6 bases). The germline V gene has CDR1 GTSNPN and CDR2 SVGIG (reference sequence). With 8 bases removed from V and 0 bases from J, the gap between germline ends came to 14 bases. The CDR3 runs to 14 residues. CDR3 bases: TGTGCCCGATCGCGGGGCAGCTCCTACAATGAGCAGTTCTTC. It encodes CARSRGSSYNEQFF.

This chain links TRBV4-2 with TRBJ1-2; 11 positions match TRBD1. With 3 bases clipped from V and 7 bases from J, the junction kept 10 bases outside the gene matches. Germline CDR1 and CDR2: LGHNA and YNFKEQ. There are 16 residues in the CDR3. DNA for the CDR3: TGTGCCAGCAGCCAGGCCGCTGGACAGGGGGCAGCTGGCTACACCTTC. It is translated as CASSQAAGQGAAGYTF.

V usage is TRBV29-1 and J usage is TRBJ2-4; D possibly corresponds to TRBD1 (6 bases). In germline, CDR1 is SQVTM, CDR2 ANQGSEA. Trimming cost V 5 bases and J 7 bases, with 12 bases left between them. The CDR3 runs 12 residues. This CDR3 is CSVLTGWNIQYF. The CDR3, as DNA: TGCAGCGTTCTCACAGGGTGGAACATTCAGTACTTC.